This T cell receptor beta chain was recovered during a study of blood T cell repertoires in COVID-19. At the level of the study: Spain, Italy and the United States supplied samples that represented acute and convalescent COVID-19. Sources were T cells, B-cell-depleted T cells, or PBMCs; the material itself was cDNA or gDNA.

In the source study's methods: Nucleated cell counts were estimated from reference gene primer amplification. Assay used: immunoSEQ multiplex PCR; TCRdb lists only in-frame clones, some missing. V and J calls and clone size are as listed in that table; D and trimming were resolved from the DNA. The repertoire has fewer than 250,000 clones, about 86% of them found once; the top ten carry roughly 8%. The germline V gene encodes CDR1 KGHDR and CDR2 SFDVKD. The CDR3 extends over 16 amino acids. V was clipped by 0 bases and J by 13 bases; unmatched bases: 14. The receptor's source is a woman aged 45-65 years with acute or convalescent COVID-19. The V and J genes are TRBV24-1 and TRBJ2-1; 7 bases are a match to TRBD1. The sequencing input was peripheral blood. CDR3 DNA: TGTGCCACCAGTGATTTGCAGGCGAGACAGGGTGAAATTCAGTTCTTC. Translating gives CATSDLQARQGEIQFF.